One sample yielded the 30 T cell receptor beta chains listed below, sequenced in a study of T-cell reconstitution after alpha-beta-depleted transplantation in children. For TCRbeta, the library was prepared with unique molecular identifiers. Via MiXCR, TCRdb re-called the PCR reads, giving one row per CDR3 protein. The sample lists around 600,000 distinct CDR3 sequences, over 15% occurring once. Sample: PBMCs from the stem cell graft donor, taken from the stem cell graft. The receptors were sampled from a human donor who donated a stem cell graft to a child with acute myeloid leukemia.

Regarding this clonotype: At one boundary the junction diverges from the germline segment, which might be a read error. The V and J genes are TRBV20-1 and TRBJ1-6; the D is unclear. The germline gives CDR1 DFQATT, CDR2 SNEGSKA (reference sequence). The length of the CDR3 is 13 residues. This CDR3 is CSASLDRYSPLHF. The CDR3 DNA sequence: TGCAGTGCTAGTCTTGACCGTTATTCACCCCTCCACTTC.

This clonotype was seen repeatedly, ten times or more. V and J are TRBV6-5 and TRBJ2-2; 9 bases match TRBD1. CDR1 is MNHEY, CDR2 SVGAGI, per germline. Trimming took 2 bases from V and 5 from J; bases not matched to a gene: 3. The CDR3 length is 15 residues. In DNA, the CDR3 is TGTGCCAGCAGTTACGGGACAGGGAGGACCGGGGAGCTGTTTTTT. Encoded protein: CASSYGTGRTGELFF.

This clonotype occurred a few times. Compared with germline, one end of the junction differs, possibly owing to a read error. The rearrangement uses TRBV20-1 and TRBJ1-4, with TRBD1 matching over 8 bases. CDR1 is DFQATT, CDR2 SNEGSKA, per germline (reference sequence). CDR3 length: 13 residues. CDR3 residues: CSAQKGGQGANPF. Here the CDR3 DNA reads TGCAGTGCGCAGAAAGGGGGGCAGGGGGCTAATCCTTTT.

This clonotype was detected only a few times. The gene calls are TRBV7-2 and TRBJ2-3; possible D gene TRBD1, 6 bases. Germline lookup yields CDR1 SGHTA and CDR2 FQGNSA. The CDR3 is 15 amino acids. V lost 2 bases and J 8 bases, leaving 17 bases between the germline ends. The CDR3 sequence: CASSLRAWTVPTQYF. The CDR3 DNA follows: TGTGCCAGCAGCTTAAGGGCCTGGACAGTCCCTACGCAGTATTTT.

This clonotype has just a few counts. This sequence joins TRBV7-2 and TRBJ2-1; TRBD2 matches 9 bases. The CDR3 runs to 17 residues. The junction had 12 bases not matched to a gene; V was cut back by 2 bases and J by 7 bases. Germline V gives CDR1 SGHTA, CDR2 FQGNSA. The CDR3 is CASSLSHVAGGWNEQFF. The CDR3 DNA reads TGTGCCAGCAGCTTATCCCACGTGGCGGGGGGGTGGAATGAGCAGTTCTTC.

This clonotype was counted many times. This sequence joins TRBV12-3 or TRBV12-4 and TRBJ2-7, with 10 bases fitting TRBD1. CDR3 length: 16 amino acids. Trimming at V came to 5 bases and at J to 4 bases, leaving 11 bases not matched to a gene. CDR3 residues: CASSPGAGTGVYEQYV. In nucleotides, the CDR3 is TGTGCCAGCAGTCCTGGAGCAGGGACAGGGGTTTACGAGCAGTACGTC.

Ten or more counts support this clonotype. The chain employs TRBV24-1 and TRBJ1-2; D is undetermined. Germline lookup yields CDR1 KGHDR and CDR2 SFDVKD. The germline V and J ends were trimmed by 8 bases and 4 bases, with 19 bases remaining between them. CDR3 length equals 15 residues. The CDR3: CATNSSGPPLYGYTF. The CDR3 nucleotides read TGTGCCACCAACAGCTCCGGGCCTCCCCTCTATGGCTACACCTTC.

The chain uses TRBV12-3 or TRBV12-4 and TRBJ2-1; 11 bases agree with TRBD2. The CDR3 sequence is 14 residues long. The V and J ends lost 6 bases and 8 bases, in that order; junction bases with no gene match: 6. CDR3 sequence: CASRTTSGGDEQFF. The CDR3 DNA sequence: TGTGCCAGCAGGACAACTAGCGGGGGCGATGAGCAGTTCTTC.

In its sample, this clonotype was seen many times. The chain combines TRBV20-1 with TRBJ2-1, with D possibly TRBD2 on 6 matching bases. The CDR3 has 12 amino acids. Germline loops: CDR1 DFQATT, CDR2 SNEGSKA (reference sequence). Trimming cost V 2 bases and J 15 bases, with 17 bases left between them. Here the CDR3 reads CSARMPGLQPFF. DNA of the CDR3: TGCAGTGCTAGAATGCCGGGACTTCAACCGTTCTTC.

This clonotype was detected a few times. The chain couples TRBV7-9 to TRBJ1-1; 7 bases are shared with TRBD1. Trimming took 8 bases from V and 0 from J; bases not matched to a gene: 12. Germline assignment: CDR1 SEHNR and CDR2 FQNEAQ (reference sequence). The CDR3 has 16 residues. The CDR3, as DNA: TGTGCCAGCCTTGACCGGGACAGAACGATGAACACTGAAGCTTTCTTT. Protein sequence: CASLDRDRTMNTEAFF. The full variable domain, rest sourced from reference TRBV7-9 and TRBJ1-1, is DTGVSQNPRHKITKRGQNVTFRCDPISEHNRLYWYRQTLGQGPEFLTYFQNEAQLEKSRLLSDRFSAERPKGSFSTLEIQRTEQGDSAMYLCASLDRDRTMNTEAFFGQGTRLTVV.

The chain has TRBV6-2 or TRBV6-3 and TRBJ1-2; TRBD1 might be the D (6 bases). The germline gives CDR1 MNHEY, CDR2 SVGEGT. The CDR3 sequence is 16 residues long. Trimming cost V 1 base and J 2 bases, with 14 bases left between them. CDR3 amino acids: CASSYYRQDRNYGYTF. The CDR3 coding sequence is TGTGCCAGCAGTTACTACAGACAGGATCGGAACTATGGCTACACCTTC.

Note on this clonotype: The junction does not match germline at one end; this may be a read error. V and J are TRBV20-1 and TRBJ2-1; D possibly corresponds to TRBD2 (6 bases). The V gene's germline CDR1 is DFQATT and CDR2 SNEGSKA (reference sequence). The CDR3 is 16 residues long. In DNA form, the CDR3 reads TGCTGTGCTAGAGAGGGCGGGATTTGGGGATACAATGAGCAGTTCTTC. The encoded protein is CCAREGGIWGYNEQFF.

The rearrangement uses TRBV7-2 and TRBJ2-3; possible D gene TRBD2, 5 bases. Trimming left V 3 bases short and J 5 bases short, with 12 bases between. The CDR3 runs 14 residues. Germline values: CDR1 SGHTA, CDR2 FQGNSA. The CDR3 region is CASSFSGVLDTQYF. CDR3 DNA sequence: TGTGCCAGCAGCTTTTCCGGGGTCCTAGATACGCAGTATTTT.

This clonotype was observed at least ten times. This sequence joins TRBV10-3 and TRBJ2-5; 7 nucleotides match TRBD1. Trimming cost V 6 bases and J 0 bases; bases outside gene matches: 16. Germline V gene sequence: CDR1 ENHRY, CDR2 SYGVKD. The CDR3 has 18 amino acids. This CDR3 reads CAISEPKGGILYQETQYF. CDR3 in DNA: TGTGCCATCAGCGAACCCAAAGGGGGCATTCTGTACCAAGAGACCCAGTACTTC.

The chain carries TRBV20-1 and TRBJ1-5; 7 positions match TRBD1. V lost 3 bases to trimming and J lost 1 base; unmatched junction nucleotides: 6. This CDR3 comprises 15 residues. CDR1 DFQATT and CDR2 SNEGSKA come from the germline V gene (reference sequence). CDR3 loop: CSARRPGQSNQPQHF. The CDR3 bases are TGCAGTGCTAGGCGGCCGGGACAGAGCAATCAGCCCCAGCATTTT.

This clonotype was seen repeatedly, ten times or more. The chain links TRBV20-1 to TRBJ2-7; TRBD2 agrees at 13 bases. V gave up 1 base and J gave up 13 bases; unmatched junction bases: 7. CDR1 is DFQATT, CDR2 SNEGSKA, per germline (reference sequence). The length of the CDR3 is 13 residues. CDR3 in amino acids: CSARGTSGGPSYV. The CDR3 DNA is TGCAGTGCTAGAGGGACTAGCGGGGGCCCCTCATACGTC.

This chain uses TRBV5-1 with TRBJ1-2, with D perhaps matching TRBD1 (6 bases). V dropped 0 bases and J dropped 3 bases, with 12 bases sitting between them. The CDR3 runs 15 residues. CDR1 SGHRS and CDR2 YFSETQ come from the germline V gene. DNA for the CDR3: TGCGCCAGCAGCTTGGAACAGGGCGCAGACTATGGCTACACCTTC. This codes for CASSLEQGADYGYTF.

This clonotype appeared many times. The rearrangement links TRBV29-1 to TRBJ2-7; D is unclear. The V gene lost 0 bases and the J gene lost 4 bases, with 10 bases spanning the gap. CDR3 length: 13 amino acids. Germline lookup yields CDR1 SQVTM and CDR2 ANQGSEA. The CDR3 bases are TGCAGCGTTGAAGAGAGGACCTTTTACGAGCAGTACTTC. Residues: CSVEERTFYEQYF.

This clonotype was detected ten times or more. This chain links TRBV20-1 with TRBJ2-2; D perhaps matches TRBD2 (7 bases). This CDR3 comprises 15 residues. V was shortened by 0 bases and J by 6 bases, with 14 bases between the two germline ends. Germline V gene lookup returns CDR1 DFQATT and CDR2 SNEGSKA (reference sequence). CDR3 nucleotide sequence: TGCAGTGCTAGAGATCTTCAGGGGAGGGCCGGGGAGCTGTTTTTT. Amino acids: CSARDLQGRAGELFF.

As to this clonotype: A read error may be the cause here, since a much bigger clone is one base away. This likely comes from a read error, as the CDR3 has no conserved phenylalanine or tryptophan at its end. The chain has TRBV29-1 and TRBJ2-5; maybe TRBD1 (6 bases). The CDR3 runs 12 residues. V shed 6 bases and J shed 1 base, with 9 bases lying between them. Germline V lookup: CDR1 SQVTM, CDR2 ANQGSEA. CDR3 DNA sequence: TGCAGCGTGGCACAGGGCCAAGAGACCCAGTACTCC. Translated: CSVAQGQETQYS.

This clonotype showed up just a few times. The rearrangement links TRBV28 to TRBJ1-6; D is possibly TRBD1 (5 bases). This CDR3 has 16 residues. The V and J ends lost 3 bases and 7 bases respectively, with 16 bases between them. Germline V gene sequence: CDR1 MDHEN, CDR2 SYDVKM. CDR3 in DNA: TGTGCCAGCAGTTTCCCCCAAGGGGCTGTAAATTCACCCCTCCACTTT. Translating gives CASSFPQGAVNSPLHF.

In its sample, this clonotype was seen many times. The chain has TRBV20-1 and TRBJ1-2, with 11 bases fitting TRBD1. Germline V gene lookup returns CDR1 DFQATT and CDR2 SNEGSKA (reference sequence). Trimming at V came to 5 bases and at J to 7 bases, leaving 9 bases not matched to a gene. This CDR3 is 14 amino acids long. The CDR3 DNA follows: TGCAGTGCTGGGAAGGACAGGGGGCGGAGTGGCTACACCTTC. It encodes CSAGKDRGRSGYTF.

This clonotype was seen a few times. The chain recombines TRBV12-3 or TRBV12-4 with TRBJ1-6; possibly TRBD1 for D (5 bases). Trimming pared 6 bases from V and 5 bases from J, leaving 11 bases between. This CDR3 has 14 residues. For the CDR3, the DNA is TGTGCCAGCAGCCCTCCAGGGAATAATTCACCCCTCCACTTT. Translated, it gives CASSPPGNNSPLHF.

The chain carries TRBV27 and TRBJ1-5; tentatively, D is TRBD1 (5 bases). V was cut by 5 bases and J by 6 bases, with 14 bases left in between. CDR1 and CDR2 from the germline V gene are MNHEY and SMNVEV (reference sequence). The CDR3 runs to 14 residues. CDR3 DNA: TGTGCCAGCAGTCGCACGGACAAGACTCAGCCCCAGCATTTT. Encoded protein: CASSRTDKTQPQHF.

CDR3 loop: CSAKEGGPDTEAFF. The CDR3 bases are TGCAGTGCAAAAGAGGGGGGCCCGGACACTGAAGCTTTCTTT. This chain links TRBV20-1 with TRBJ1-1; D might be TRBD1 (6 bases). The V and J ends lost 6 bases and 3 bases respectively, with 17 bases between them. This CDR3 is built from 14 residues. From germline, CDR1 is DFQATT and CDR2 SNEGSKA (reference sequence).

This clonotype was picked up many times. The chain has TRBV20-1 and TRBJ1-4; no reliable D call. This CDR3 comprises 13 residues. In germline, CDR1 is DFQATT, CDR2 SNEGSKA (reference sequence). V dropped 2 bases and J dropped 12 bases, with 16 bases sitting between them. In DNA form, the CDR3 reads TGCAGTGCTAGACCCTTCGAGACTGAGGAACTGTTTTTT. Its translation: CSARPFETEELFF.

This clonotype was seen repeatedly, ten times or more. The rearrangement uses TRBV20-1 and TRBJ2-5; perhaps D is TRBD1 or TRBD2 (5 bases each). The germline CDR1 and CDR2 sequences are DFQATT and SNEGSKA (reference sequence). Trimming stripped 4 bases from V and 4 bases from J, with 10 bases between. The CDR3 runs 12 residues. In nucleotides, the CDR3 is TGCAGTGCTATAGGGGAGAGAGAGACCCAGTACTTC. This encodes CSAIGERETQYF.

The table lists this clonotype with many counts. This chain joins TRBV20-1 and TRBJ2-1; D not certain. This CDR3 has 13 amino acids. Germline V lookup: CDR1 DFQATT, CDR2 SNEGSKA (reference sequence). V dropped 3 bases and J dropped 8 bases, with 14 bases sitting between them. CDR3 sequence reads: CSASYLKADEQFF. DNA for the CDR3: TGCAGTGCTAGCTACCTTAAGGCCGATGAGCAGTTCTTC.

This clonotype was detected many times. The rearrangement uses TRBV29-1 and TRBJ1-3, with D tentatively TRBD1 (5 bases). V dropped 4 bases and J dropped 0 bases, with 10 bases sitting between them. The CDR3 runs to 14 residues. Germline V gene lookup returns CDR1 SQVTM and CDR2 ANQGSEA. The CDR3 protein is CSVGDSGSGNTIYF. In DNA, the CDR3 is TGCAGCGTTGGGGACTCCGGCTCTGGAAACACCATATATTTT. Supplemented by reference TRBV29-1 and TRBJ1-3, the full variable domain reads SAVISQKPSRDICQRGTSLTIQCQVDSQVTMMFWYRQQPGQSLTLIATANQGSEATYESGFVIDKFPISRPNLTFSTLTVSNMSPEDSSIYLCSVGDSGSGNTIYFGEGSWLTVV.

V usage is TRBV9 and J usage is TRBJ2-3; 7 bases are a match to TRBD1. The CDR3 extends over 16 amino acids. V was pared by 0 bases and J by 0 bases, with 4 bases of the junction left unmatched. Germline CDR1 reads SGDLS; CDR2 reads YYNGEE. The CDR3 protein is CASSVAGQRSTDTQYF. The CDR3 DNA sequence: TGTGCCAGCAGCGTAGCGGGACAGAGGAGCACAGATACGCAGTATTTT.